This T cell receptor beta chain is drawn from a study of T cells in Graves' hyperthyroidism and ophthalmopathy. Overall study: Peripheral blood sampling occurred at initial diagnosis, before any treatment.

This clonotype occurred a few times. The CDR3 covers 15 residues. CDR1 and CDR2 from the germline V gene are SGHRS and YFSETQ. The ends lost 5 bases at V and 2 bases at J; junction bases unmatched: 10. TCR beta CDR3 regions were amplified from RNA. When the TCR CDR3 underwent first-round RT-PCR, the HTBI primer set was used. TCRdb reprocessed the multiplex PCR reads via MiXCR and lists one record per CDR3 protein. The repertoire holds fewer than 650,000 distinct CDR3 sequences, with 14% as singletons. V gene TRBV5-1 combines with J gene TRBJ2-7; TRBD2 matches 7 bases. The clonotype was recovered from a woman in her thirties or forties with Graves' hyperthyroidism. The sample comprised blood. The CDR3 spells CASRPPGTTAYEQYF. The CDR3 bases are TGCGCCAGCAGACCCCCCGGGACTACCGCCTACGAGCAGTACTTC.